This T cell receptor beta chain is drawn from a study of T cell responses to AZD1222 COVID-19 vaccine. Regarding the study as a whole: No repertoire was sampled before or during the peak T cell response, only after it. Spike-wide coverage was observed for vaccine-associated CD4 TCRs, with dominant responses at 160-218 and 743-854.

To note about this clone: Its antigen is not identified.

In germline, CDR1 is LNHDA, CDR2 SQIVND (reference sequence). V dropped 5 bases and J dropped 7; count of bases not matched to a gene: 6. The CDR3 covers 14 residues. Clones were read by immunoSEQ multiplex PCR, and TCRdb kept only the in-frame ones, dropping some. The sample lists approximately 28,000 clones, about nine tenths occurring once. The sequences come from peripheral blood, collected 28 days after the second AZD1222 dose. The chain couples TRBV19 to TRBJ2-2; 8 positions agree with TRBD2. The clonotype comes from an adult who received the AZD1222 COVID-19 vaccine. This CDR3 is CASSAGTSFGELFF. As DNA, the CDR3 is TGTGCCAGTAGTGCCGGGACTAGTTTCGGGGAGCTGTTTTTT.